This T cell receptor beta chain appears in the sequencing data of a study of blood T cell repertoires in COVID-19. Background on the study: Acute and convalescent COVID-19 samples came from the United States, Italy and Spain. PBMCs, B-cell-depleted T cells, or T cells were the source of the cDNA or gDNA that made up the material.

V was clipped by 3 bases and J by 4 bases, with 16 bases between them. The CDR3 runs 16 residues. Germline lookup yields CDR1 SGHTA and CDR2 FQGNSA. Authors' processing steps: From reference gene primer amplification, estimates of nucleated cell counts were derived. The repertoire was sequenced with immunoSEQ multiplex PCR; TCRdb's copy has only in-frame clones and lacks some. V and J calls and clone size come straight from that table; D and trimming were deduced from the DNA. The table shows around 82,000 clones, with 75% to 90% occurring only once. The sequence was obtained from a man between 65 and 80 years old with active or convalescent COVID-19. Sequencing was carried out using peripheral blood. The genes are TRBV7-2 and TRBJ1-3; D is ambiguous. This chain's CDR3 is CASSFPDLAAGNTIYF. The DNA for the CDR3 is TGTGCCAGCAGCTTCCCCGACCTGGCGGCAGGAAACACCATATATTTT.